One and the same sample provided the 23 T cell receptor beta chains below, sequenced in a study of cytomegalovirus exposure and HLA in healthy donors. Primers: 60 Vbeta forward and 13 Jbeta reverse. Here immunoSEQ multiplex PCR was the method, and the copy in TCRdb shows in-frame clones only, minus some. Of about 43,000 clones listed, 63% are singletons. What was sequenced was PBMCs. The receptors come from a man in his sixties in good health and CMV-seropositive.

The sample holds one count of this clone. The chain employs TRBV19 and TRBJ2-3; maybe TRBD1 (6 bases). The germline CDR1 and CDR2 sequences are LNHDA and SQIVND (reference sequence). The length of the CDR3 is 15 residues. The V end was cut by 1 base, the J end by 4 bases, with 12 bases between. The CDR3 DNA reads TGTGCCAGTAGTATAGGAGTACAGGGTGCAGATACGCAGTATTTT. It encodes CASSIGVQGADTQYF.

In its sample, this clone was seen a few times. The gene calls are TRBV27 and TRBJ2-6; 7 nucleotides line up with TRBD1. The CDR3 length is 18 residues. Germline CDR1 is MNHEY and CDR2 is SMNVEV (reference sequence). J was trimmed by 0 bases and V by 7 bases; bases with no gene match: 12. CDR3 nucleotides: TGTGCCAGCACCAACACAGGGGTAGGAACCTCTGGGGCCAACGTCCTGACTTTC. Its protein is CASTNTGVGTSGANVLTF.

This clone has just one count. In nucleotides, the CDR3 is TGTGCCAGCAGCCCGGACAGGGATAACAATGAGCAGTTCTTC. Translation: CASSPDRDNNEQFF. This rearrangement joins TRBV5-6 to TRBJ2-1; 8 bases are a match to TRBD1. V shed 4 bases, J shed 5 bases, and the junction held 5 bases outside the gene matches. CDR3 size: 14 residues. The germline CDR1 and CDR2 sequences are SGHDT and YYEEEE.

The V call is TRBV21-1, the J call TRBJ2-7; TRBD2, the D gene given by the table, was not confirmed from the DNA. TRBV21-1 has pseudogene status. There are 16 residues in the CDR3. CDR3 residues: CASSKGGGDTSYEQYF. The CDR3 DNA follows: TGTGCCAGCAGCAAAGGAGGGGGGGACACATCCTACGAGCAGTACTTC.

In DNA, the CDR3 is TGCGCCAGCAGCCAAGATTTAGCGACCACAGATACGCAGTATTTT. Translated: CASSQDLATTDTQYF. The chain combines TRBV4-3 with TRBJ2-3; possibly TRBD2 for D (5 bases). The CDR3 runs to 15 residues. CDR1 is LGHNA and CDR2 is YSLEER in the germline V gene. The ends were cut back, 0 bases at V and 2 bases at J, with 9 bases in the middle.

The CDR3 reads CASSFQGQGWEQYF. CDR3 in DNA: TGTGCCAGCAGTTTCCAGGGACAGGGATGGGAGCAGTACTTC. The J gene is TRBJ2-7, the V gene TRBV27; 9 bases match TRBD1. The CDR3 length is 14 residues. V trimming: 3 bases; J trimming: 7 bases; junction bases outside the gene matches: 7. Germline V gene sequence: CDR1 MNHEY, CDR2 SMNVEV (reference sequence).

The chain links TRBV7-2 to TRBJ2-1; TRBD1 agrees at 7 bases. With V trimmed by 5 bases and J by 6 bases, 4 bases remained unmatched. The CDR3 consists of 13 residues. Germline lookup yields CDR1 SGHTA and CDR2 FQGNSA. The CDR3 is CASSNTGVNEQFF. CDR3 DNA: TGTGCCAGCAGCAACACAGGGGTCAATGAGCAGTTCTTC.

As to this clone: This sample also contains other DNA sequences that code for the same CDR3. The V call is TRBV5-1, the J call TRBJ2-1; 7 bases map to TRBD2. Germline trimming cut 0 bases from V and 4 bases from J; bases unmatched to any gene: 4. Germline V gene sequence: CDR1 SGHRS, CDR2 YFSETQ. The CDR3 is 15 amino acids. CDR3 sequence: CASSLGSSGYNEQFF. CDR3 in DNA: TGCGCCAGCAGCTTGGGTTCTAGCGGATACAATGAGCAGTTCTTC.

J is TRBJ1-5 and V is TRBV9; 7 nucleotides agree with TRBD1. Germline assignment: CDR1 SGDLS and CDR2 YYNGEE. V shed 3 bases, J shed 5 bases, and the junction held 5 bases outside the gene matches. The CDR3 sequence is 14 residues long. Here the CDR3 reads CASSETGSDQPQHF. The CDR3 bases are TGTGCCAGCAGCGAGACAGGGTCTGATCAGCCCCAGCATTTT.

This clone was picked up one time. Here the CDR3 DNA reads TGTGCCAGCAGACACAGGGATGGTGGAGCTTTCTTT. Its protein is CASRHRDGGAFF. J is TRBJ1-1 and V is TRBV2; weak D call: TRBD1 (6 bases). This CDR3 is built from 12 residues. CDR1 is SNHLY, CDR2 FYNNEI, per germline. The germline V and J ends were trimmed by 6 bases and 10 bases, with 15 bases remaining between them.

About this clone: Other DNA sequences in the same sample also yield this CDR3. This chain links TRBV4-1 with TRBJ1-5; D is perhaps TRBD1 (6 bases). V was shortened by 2 bases and J by 1 base, with 9 bases between the two germline ends. In germline, CDR1 is MGHRA, CDR2 YSYEKL. CDR3 size: 15 residues. The CDR3 coding sequence is TGCGCCAGCAGCCAACCTGACAGGAGCAATCAGCCCCAGCATTTT. Its protein is CASSQPDRSNQPQHF.

There are a few counts of this clone. This chain links TRBV19 with TRBJ2-1, with no clear D. Trimming shortened V by 3 bases and J by 4 bases, and 16 bases separated the two germline ends. This CDR3 comprises 16 residues. CDR1 is LNHDA and CDR2 is SQIVND in the germline V gene (reference sequence). The CDR3 DNA reads TGTGCCAGTAGTATCTCTGGCACCCCCCCATACAATGAGCAGTTCTTC. It is translated as CASSISGTPPYNEQFF.

The rearrangement uses TRBV28 and TRBJ1-4, with D perhaps TRBD1 (5 bases). The CDR3 totals 14 residues. With 3 bases removed from V and 7 bases from J, the gap between germline ends came to 12 bases. Germline assignment: CDR1 MDHEN and CDR2 SYDVKM. CDR3 nucleotides: TGTGCCAGCAGTTTGGACATTCGAATTGAAAAACTGTTTTTT. It is translated as CASSLDIRIEKLFF.

The genes are TRBV7-9 and TRBJ2-7; D is uncertain. The CDR3 runs 11 residues. The germline gives CDR1 SEHNR, CDR2 FQNEAQ (reference sequence). The V end lost 3 bases, the J end lost 4 bases, and 4 bases lay between the germline ends. The CDR3 is CASSLSYEQYF. As DNA, the CDR3 is TGTGCCAGCAGCTTGAGTTACGAGCAGTACTTC.

This clone appeared a single time. The V call is TRBV7-6, the J call TRBJ2-7; the D gene is possibly TRBD2 (6 bases). Trimming took off 3 bases at V and 2 bases at J, with 20 bases between the two ends. This CDR3 contains 17 residues. Germline loops: CDR1 SGHVS, CDR2 FNYEAQ. The CDR3 reads CASSFTPRESPTYEQYF. The CDR3 DNA follows: TGTGCCAGCAGCTTTACGCCACGGGAGTCCCCAACCTACGAGCAGTACTTC.

V usage is TRBV7-2 and J usage is TRBJ2-3; 8 nucleotides line up with TRBD2. Germline V gene sequence: CDR1 SGHTA, CDR2 FQGNSA. This CDR3 has 17 residues. V lost 1 base and J lost 2; bases outside the gene matches: 8. In DNA form, the CDR3 reads TGTGCCAGCAGCTTAGGGTGGCTAGCGGGCCCCACAGATACGCAGTATTTT. As protein: CASSLGWLAGPTDTQYF.

This clone was counted a single time. The gene calls are TRBV11-2 and TRBJ1-5, with D unclear. Germline CDR1 SGHAT, CDR2 FQNNGV. Trimming took off 2 bases at V and 7 bases at J, with 9 bases between the two ends. The CDR3 length is 13 residues. In DNA form, the CDR3 reads TGTGCCAGCAGCTTATCCAGTTCACAGCCCCAGCATTTT. It translates to CASSLSSSQPQHF.

Comment on this clone: Additional DNA sequences in this sample encode the identical CDR3. The chain recombines TRBV7-9 with TRBJ2-4, with a possible D match to TRBD2 (6 bases). This CDR3 spans 16 amino acids. In germline, CDR1 is SEHNR, CDR2 FQNEAQ (reference sequence). V lost 4 bases to trimming and J lost 0 bases, with 13 bases between them. CDR3 amino acids: CASSSRAGLAKNIQYF. The DNA of the CDR3 is TGTGCCAGCAGCTCGAGAGCGGGCCTAGCCAAAAACATTCAGTACTTC.

This chain uses TRBV15 with TRBJ1-1; D is possibly TRBD1 (6 bases). Germline CDR1 and CDR2: LNHNV and YYDKDF (reference sequence). The length of the CDR3 is 15 residues. Trimming took off 1 base at V and 11 bases at J, with 20 bases between the two ends. The CDR3 DNA follows: TGTGCCACCAGCAGAGTTCCAGGGGTAGACCCATGGGCTTTCTTT. It is translated as CATSRVPGVDPWAFF.

This clone showed up just a few times. The J gene is TRBJ2-2, the V gene TRBV27; D gene unclear. The length of the CDR3 is 13 residues. V shed 1 base and J shed 5 bases, with 5 bases lying between them. Looked up from germline, CDR1 is MNHEY and CDR2 is SMNVEV (reference sequence). CDR3 in DNA: TGTGCCAGCAGTTTATTTCCTACCGGGGAGCTGTTTTTT. It codes for CASSLFPTGELFF.

This clone was picked up one time. The chain joins TRBV18 to TRBJ2-1; TRBD2 aligns across 8 bases. The V gene end was trimmed by 2 bases and the J gene end by 3 bases; junction bases not matched to a gene: 6. The CDR3 is 16 residues long. Looked up from germline, CDR1 is KGHSH and CDR2 is LQKENI. CDR3 sequence: CASSPRGAGVYNEQFF. DNA for the CDR3: TGTGCCAGCTCACCAAGGGGAGCGGGAGTCTACAATGAGCAGTTCTTC.

The V and J genes are TRBV6-1 and TRBJ2-1; TRBD2 matches 11 bases. Trimming took 1 base from V and 14 from J; bases not matched to a gene: 7. The length of the CDR3 is 14 residues. Per the germline V gene, CDR1 is MNHNS and CDR2 is SASEGT. CDR3 coding DNA: TGTGCCAGCAGTGAAGTTAGCGGGAGGGCCCTGGAGTTCTTC. Protein: CASSEVSGRALEFF.

This clone was detected a few times. The rearrangement uses TRBV2 and TRBJ1-1, with D possibly being TRBD1 (6 bases). This CDR3 has 17 amino acids. Germline V gene data show CDR1 as SNHLY and CDR2 as FYNNEI. V lost 5 bases to trimming and J lost 1 base, with 20 bases between them. The CDR3 loop is CASSRRQGLAPNTEAFF. The CDR3 DNA follows: TGTGCCAGCAGTCGGAGGCAGGGGTTAGCCCCGAACACTGAAGCTTTCTTT.